Listed below are T cell receptor beta chains from one sample, sequenced in a study of identifying expanded T cells in peripheral blood. Profiling relied on immunoSEQ multiplex PCR, and the TCRdb table lists in-frame clones only, not all of them. Of around 80,000 clones in the sample, 85% to 90% are singletons; the top ten hold 2.5% to 3.5%. The sequenced material came from blood. The origin of the receptors is a person between 18 and 70 years old in good health. The CDR3 runs from the conserved cysteine through the conserved F or W. D genes are given only for firm matches.

V: TRBV5-1; J: TRBJ2-2; D: -; DNA: TGCGCCAGCAGCTTGTGGGGGGACGCGAACACCGGGGAGCTGTTTTTT; CDR3: CASSLWGDANTGELFF
V: TRBV4-1; J: TRBJ2-3; D: TRBD2; DNA: TGCGCCAGCAGCCCCAGTGGGACTAGCGGGTCGGGGCTCACAGATACGCAGTATTTT; CDR3: CASSPSGTSGSGLTDTQYF
V: TRBV11-3; J: TRBJ2-3; D: TRBD2; DNA: TGTGCCAGCAGCAAAACCACTAGCGGCGGCGCCGGAAATACGCAGTATTTT; CDR3: CASSKTTSGGAGNTQYF
V: TRBV20-1; J: TRBJ2-5; D: -; DNA: TGCAGTGCTAGAGAGGAAGAGACCCAGTACTTC; CDR3: CSAREEETQYF
V: TRBV2; J: TRBJ2-5; D: TRBD2; DNA: TGTGCCAGCAGTGGAAGGGCTAGCGGGGGGGAGACCCAGTACTTC; CDR3: CASSGRASGGETQYF
V: TRBV7-2; J: TRBJ2-1; D: -; DNA: TGTGCCAGCAGCTTAAGGTCCGGGGCTTACAATGAGCAGTTCTTC; CDR3: CASSLRSGAYNEQFF
V: TRBV5-6; J: TRBJ1-4; D: TRBD1; DNA: TGTGCCAGCAGCGCCGGGACAGGGGTTTGGGATGAAAAACTGTTTTTT; CDR3: CASSAGTGVWDEKLFF
V: TRBV9; J: TRBJ2-3; D: -; DNA: TGTGCCAGCAGCCCCCAGATGACAGGCACAGATACGCAGTATTTT; CDR3: CASSPQMTGTDTQYF
V: TRBV10-3; J: TRBJ1-3; D: -; DNA: TGTGCCATCAGTGAGTCGGGGGGGATCTCTGGAAACACCATATATTTT; CDR3: CAISESGGISGNTIYF
V: TRBV11-2; J: TRBJ1-2; D: -; DNA: TGTGCCAGCAGCTTATTCCCTGGGGGCGGCTATGGCTACACCTTC; CDR3: CASSLFPGGGYGYTF
V: TRBV5-6; J: TRBJ1-1; D: -; DNA: TGTGCCAGCAGCTTAGGTCCTATGAACACTGAAGCTTTCTTT; CDR3: CASSLGPMNTEAFF
V: TRBV7-2; J: TRBJ1-4; D: -; DNA: TGTGCCAGCAGCTTAGTCCTTAATGAAAAACTGTTTTTT; CDR3: CASSLVLNEKLFF
V: TRBV6-5; J: TRBJ1-2; D: TRBD1; DNA: TGTGCCAGCAGACAGACAGGGATCTATGGCTACACCTTC; CDR3: CASRQTGIYGYTF
V: TRBV30; J: TRBJ2-6; D: -; DNA: TGTGCCTGGAGTGTACCGGGGGCCAACGTCCTGACTTTC; CDR3: CAWSVPGANVLTF
V: TRBV10-1; J: TRBJ2-7; D: -; DNA: TGCGCCAGCAGTGAGTCGAGTCAGCTCAACTACGAGCAGTACTTC; CDR3: CASSESSQLNYEQYF
V: TRBV5-1; J: TRBJ1-4; D: TRBD1; DNA: TGCGCCAGCCTCCGGGACAGGGGAGGATGCGAAAAACTGTTTTTT; CDR3: CASLRDRGGCEKLFF
V: TRBV11-2; J: TRBJ1-1; D: -; DNA: TGTGCCAGCAGCTTAGATTTCGCCAGGGTAGGATCCGAAGCTTTCTTT; CDR3: CASSLDFARVGSEAFF
V: TRBV4-3; J: TRBJ1-2; D: -; DNA: TGCGCCAGCAGCCAAGTTATTGGGCCTGTGGATGGCTACACCTTC; CDR3: CASSQVIGPVDGYTF
V: TRBV29-1; J: TRBJ2-7; D: -; DNA: TGCAGCGTTGCCCCAGGTTCGCCCTACGAGCAGTACTTC; CDR3: CSVAPGSPYEQYF
V: TRBV14; J: TRBJ1-5; D: -; DNA: TGTGCCAGCAGCCAAGATCGATGGCAGCCCCAGCATTTT; CDR3: CASSQDRWQPQHF
V: TRBV4-1; J: TRBJ2-5; D: -; DNA: TGCGCCAGCAGCCAAGGGGATTACAAGACCCAGTACTTC; CDR3: CASSQGDYKTQYF
V: TRBV28; J: TRBJ2-2; D: -; DNA: TGTGCCAGCAGTTTATGGGTGAACGGGGAGCTGTTTTTT; CDR3: CASSLWVNGELFF
V: TRBV4-3; J: TRBJ2-7; D: TRBD1; DNA: TGCGCCAGCAGCCCCCGGCAGGGGGCCTACGAGCAGTACTTC; CDR3: CASSPRQGAYEQYF
V: TRBV29-1; J: TRBJ2-7; D: TRBD1; DNA: TGCAGCGCTAGGAGGGACAGGGACTACGAGCAGTACTTC; CDR3: CSARRDRDYEQYF